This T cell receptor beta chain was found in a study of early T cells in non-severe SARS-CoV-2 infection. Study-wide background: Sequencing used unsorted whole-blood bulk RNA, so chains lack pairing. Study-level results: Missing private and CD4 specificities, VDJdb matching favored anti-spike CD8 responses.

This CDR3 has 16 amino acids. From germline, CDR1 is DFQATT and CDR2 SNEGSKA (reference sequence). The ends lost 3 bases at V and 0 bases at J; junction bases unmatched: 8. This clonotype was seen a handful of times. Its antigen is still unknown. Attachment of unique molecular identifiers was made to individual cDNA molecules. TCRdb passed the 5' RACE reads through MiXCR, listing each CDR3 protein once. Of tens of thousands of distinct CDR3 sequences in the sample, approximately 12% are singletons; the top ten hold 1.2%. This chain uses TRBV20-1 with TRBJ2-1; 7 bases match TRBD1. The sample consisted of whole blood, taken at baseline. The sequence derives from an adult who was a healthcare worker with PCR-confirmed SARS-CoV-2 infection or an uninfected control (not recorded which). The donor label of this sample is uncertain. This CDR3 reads CSASSRDRASYNEQFF. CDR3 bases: TGCAGTGCTAGTTCGCGAGACAGGGCCTCCTACAATGAGCAGTTCTTC.